Reported below is one T cell receptor beta chain. This sample was taken from a study of immune evolution from preneoplasia to lung adenocarcinoma. Overall study context: HLA loss of heterozygosity: over 5.5% AIS, more than 14% MIA, about 35% ADC, none AAH.

Patients had resection in Japan or China between the mid-2010s and the late 2010s. The length of the CDR3 is 14 residues. With 5 bases removed from V and 4 bases from J, the gap between germline ends came to 11 bases. Germline loops: CDR1 SGHVS, CDR2 FQNEAQ. Data came from immunoSEQ multiplex PCR; TCRdb stores just in-frame clones and leaves some out. The sample carries fewer than 12,000 clones, roughly four fifths recorded once. The chain links TRBV7-8 to TRBJ2-2, with D unclear. This clonotype originated in a person between 65 and 79 years old with lung adenocarcinoma. Sequenced: FFPE minimally invasive lung adenocarcinoma tissue. The CDR3 bases are TGTGCCAGCAGCCCCCCAGCTGGCACCGGGGAGCTGTTTTTT. Encoded protein: CASSPPAGTGELFF.